This T cell receptor beta chain was captured in a study of cytomegalovirus exposure and HLA in healthy donors. The primer mix had 60 Vbeta and 13 Jbeta primers. Libraries were prepared by immunoSEQ multiplex PCR; TCRdb keeps only in-frame clonotypes and omits some of them. The data show about 190,000 clones, more than 70% seen once. CDR3 size: 14 residues. Germline V gene lookup returns CDR1 MNHEY and CDR2 SMNVEV (reference sequence). Trimming shortened V by 1 base and J by 5 bases, and 11 bases separated the two germline ends. The gene calls are TRBV27 and TRBJ1-1; D ambiguous. Specimen: PBMCs. The clonotype originates from a man aged 30 to 39 in good health and CMV-seropositive. CDR3 coding DNA: TGTGCCAGCAGTTTATACCATAGGACTACTGAAGCTTTCTTT. Protein product: CASSLYHRTTEAFF.